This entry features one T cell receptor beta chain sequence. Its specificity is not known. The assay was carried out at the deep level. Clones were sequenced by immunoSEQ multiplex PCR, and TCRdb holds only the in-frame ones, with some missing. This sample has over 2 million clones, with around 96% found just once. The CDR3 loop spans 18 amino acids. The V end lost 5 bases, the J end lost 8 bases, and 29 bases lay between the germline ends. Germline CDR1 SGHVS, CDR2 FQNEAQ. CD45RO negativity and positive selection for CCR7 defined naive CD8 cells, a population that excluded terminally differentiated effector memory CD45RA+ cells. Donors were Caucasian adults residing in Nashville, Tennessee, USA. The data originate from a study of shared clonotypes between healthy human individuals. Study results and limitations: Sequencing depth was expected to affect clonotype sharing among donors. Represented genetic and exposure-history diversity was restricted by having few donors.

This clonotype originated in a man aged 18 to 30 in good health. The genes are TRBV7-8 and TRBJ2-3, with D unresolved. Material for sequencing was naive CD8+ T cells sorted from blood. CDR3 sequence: CASSLSIYSGQNLGTQYF. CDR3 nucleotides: TGTGCCAGCAGCCTCAGTATATATTCCGGGCAAAACCTCGGTACGCAGTATTTT.